This T cell receptor (beta chain) originates from a study of identical twins (dated by TCRdb to 2015 to 2016). Some background on the complete study: To test whether fetal clonotypes persist, the study used deep sequencing on TCR alpha and beta repertoires from monozygotic twins, unrelated adults of various ages, and cord blood. To rule out contamination, the twin experiments were replicated at different times with different library preparation protocols.

Preparation of the library involved 5' RACE. The data were produced on an Illumina HiSeq 2000. Template switching added a universal primer binding site, and the final cDNA carried a unique molecular identifier that allowed TCR cDNA molecules to be counted accurately. First-strand cDNA for TCR alpha and beta chains was synthesized from specific primers in the conserved constant-segment region. To control for contamination, each cDNA library was double barcoded with a SMART-Mk sample barcode plus Illumina barcodes. Two successive PCR steps introduced TruSeq adapter sequences along with Illumina sample barcodes. TCR alpha and beta cDNA libraries were sequenced on the Illumina HiSeq platform with custom primers. The original methods were these. Unique molecular identifiers were extracted from raw reads with MiGEC, and CDR3 positions were determined with MiXCR. For each individual, recombination models were inferred using an EM algorithm with the repgenHMM and IGoR tools. The analysis of shared clonotypes was done with the tcR package in R, with sharing normalized by the product of cloneset sizes. Out-of-frame nonproductive sequences were analyzed to study raw recombination free of thymic and clonal selection effects. TCRdb reran the public reads through fastp at Q25 and MiXCR, keeping productive beta chains. One record per CDR3 amino acid sequence lists the most common genes and DNA. The authors' filters were not applied to this entry. Across this sample there are 150,000 or so distinct CDR3 sequences, with roughly 3.5% seen only once. The biggest ten clones account for about 7.8% of the sample.

This clonotype has at least ten counts. Its antigen is not yet known. The input lacks base qualities; no much larger clone sits a single base away. Broader findings and caveats from the paper: Compared with coincidental sharing between unrelated individuals, an excess of low generation-probability sequences was observed among out-of-frame TCR alpha sequences shared between twins. Invariant T cells such as MAIT and iNKT could partly confound zero-insertion analyses, though diverse VJ usage argued against this for most clonotypes. Out-of-frame TCR alpha sharing in monozygotic twins was systematically underestimated by recombination models, whereas sharing between unrelated individuals was in agreement with the recombination models. Excess twin sharing in beta out-of-frame sequences was weaker because fewer shared sequences lowered the signal-to-noise ratio. Because the same donors could not be followed over many years, the conclusions relied on cross-sectional statistical analysis. Fewer insertions were carried by abundant cord blood beta clonotypes, a similar but weaker trend appeared in young adult naive repertoires, and no such trend appeared in memory repertoires.

V ends up 5 bases short and J 2 bases short, with an unmatched junction base count of 7. From its cysteine to its phenylalanine, the CDR3 spans 17 amino acids. The retained sequence is limited to the CDR3, 51 bases, with the frame set at the first base. CDR1 and CDR2, looked up from the germline V gene, are MDHEN and SYDVKM. All donors were healthy Caucasians. Miltenyi CD45RO+ enrichment and human naive T-cell isolation kits were used to isolate memory (CD45RO+) and naive T cells from PBMC. This TCR derives from a man younger than 30 in good health. Source material: memory T cells sorted from blood. The cell subset or site label corresponds to: CD45RO+ enriched T cells. The V gene is TRBV28 and the J gene is TRBJ2-1; TRBD2 lines up with 12 middle nucleotides. For the CDR3, the sequence is CASSTTSSGRAYNEQFF. The DNA sequence is as follows: TGTGCCAGCAGTACAACCTCTAGCGGGAGGGCCTACAATGAGCAGTTCTTC.